These T cell receptor beta chains were read from a single sample in a study of T cells after yellow fever vaccination. MiXCR was run by TCRdb on the 5' RACE reads, yielding one entry per CDR3 protein. The repertoire consists of a few hundred thousand distinct CDR3 sequences, with 6% to 8% occurring once and the leading ten covering 0.85% to 1.2%. The sequencing here drew on CD4+ T cells sorted from PBMCs, taken on the day of the yellow fever booster vaccination. These receptors were collected from a young man who received the YFV17D yellow fever vaccine. Both conserved end residues are part of each CDR3. A D gene is named only where the DNA matches it firmly. For some rows the clone size is stated as once, few or many, or as a class when expanded; others skip it.

many - TRBJ2-7 TRBV20-1 CSASITSSYEQYF TGCAGTGCTAGCATAACATCATCCTACGAGCAGTACTTC
- TRBD2 TRBJ2-3 TRBV3-1 CACSPLTSGSYTQYF TGTGCCTGCAGCCCCCTGACTAGCGGGAGTTATACGCAGTATTTT
few - TRBJ2-7 TRBV6-2/TRBV6-3 CASRGNPDEQYF TGTGCCAGCAGAGGGAATCCCGACGAGCAGTACTTC
few - TRBJ2-5 TRBV18 CASSPPPSKETQYF TGTGCCAGCTCACCACCGCCCAGCAAAGAGACCCAGTACTTC
- TRBD2 TRBJ2-3 TRBV9 CASSYGGRWATDTQYF TGTGCCAGCAGTTATGGCGGGAGGTGGGCCACAGATACGCAGTATTTT
- - TRBJ2-7 TRBV7-2 CASSFYGRADYEQYF TGTGCCAGCAGCTTCTATGGACGAGCGGACTACGAGCAGTACTTC
many TRBD2 TRBJ2-7 TRBV5-1 CASSLASGSLSYEQYF TGCGCCAGCAGCTTGGCTAGCGGGAGTCTCTCCTACGAGCAGTACTTC
few - TRBJ2-2 TRBV4-2 CASSQAGSNTGELFF TGTGCCAGCAGCCAAGCCGGGAGCAACACCGGGGAGCTGTTTTTT
few TRBD2 TRBJ2-7 TRBV5-4 CASSSRLAGAYEQYF TGTGCCAGCAGCTCTAGACTAGCGGGGGCCTACGAGCAGTACTTC
many - TRBJ1-1 TRBV12-3/TRBV12-4 CASSPQGGGTEAFF TGTGCCAGCAGTCCCCAGGGTGGGGGCACTGAAGCTTTCTTT
many - TRBJ2-3 TRBV6-5 CASSSNSASTDTQYF TGTGCCAGCAGTTCCAACAGCGCAAGCACAGATACGCAGTATTTT
many - TRBJ2-2 TRBV7-9 CASSSTRAGNTGELFF TGTGCCAGCAGCTCGACTCGGGCAGGCAACACCGGGGAGCTGTTTTTT
many - TRBJ2-7 TRBV20-1 CSARDLPSAGSYEQYF TGCAGTGCTAGAGATCTGCCTAGCGCCGGCTCCTACGAGCAGTACTTC
many - TRBJ1-2 TRBV7-2 CASSSFATF TGTGCCAGCAGCTCTTTCGCCACCTTC
- - TRBJ1-2 TRBV28 CASSLGQYGYTF TGTGCCAGCAGTCTCGGACAGTATGGCTACACCTTC
many - TRBJ2-5 TRBV10-1 CASSEETAQETQYF TGCGCCAGCAGTGAGGAGACAGCCCAAGAGACCCAGTACTTC
- - TRBJ2-1 TRBV5-1 CASSPGLPTYNEQFF TGCGCCAGCAGCCCGGGACTCCCAACCTACAATGAGCAGTTCTTC
few TRBD1 TRBJ2-5 TRBV18 CASSYTGGRETQYF TGTGCCAGCTCATATACAGGGGGAAGAGAGACCCAGTACTTC
few TRBD2 TRBJ2-1 TRBV18 CASSPRLAGVPEQFF TGTGCCAGCTCACCACGACTAGCGGGAGTTCCTGAGCAGTTCTTC
- - TRBJ2-1 TRBV6-6 CASSSLGNEQFF TGTGCCAGCAGTTCCCTGGGGAATGAGCAGTTCTTC
- TRBD1 TRBJ2-3 TRBV7-8 CASSPGQVADTQYF TGTGCCAGCAGCCCAGGACAGGTGGCAGATACGCAGTATTTT
- TRBD1 TRBJ1-6 TRBV5-6 CASIEDARTGSSYNSPLHF TGTGCCAGCATCGAGGACGCCCGGACAGGGAGCTCCTATAATTCACCCCTCCACTTT
many - TRBJ2-7 TRBV2 CASSAGSASHF TGTGCCAGCAGTGCGGGATCGGCGTCCCACTTC
few - TRBJ2-1 TRBV28 CATIPQSYNEQFF TGTGCTACCATCCCCCAGTCCTACAATGAGCAGTTCTTC
many - TRBJ2-5 TRBV20-1 CSAPDRRGLVETQYF TGCAGTGCTCCGGACAGGAGGGGACTTGTCGAGACCCAGTACTTC
many - TRBJ1-1 TRBV27 CASSSRAVGTEAFF TGTGCCAGCAGTTCCCGGGCGGTGGGCACTGAAGCTTTCTTT
- - TRBJ1-1 TRBV7-9 CASSLVPGTEAFF TGTGCCAGCAGCTTAGTTCCGGGCACTGAAGCTTTCTTT
- - TRBJ2-3 TRBV20-1 CSARDHLDTQYF TGCAGTGCGAGGGACCATCTAGATACGCAGTATTTT
- TRBD2 TRBJ2-5 TRBV18 CASSQRGSKETQYF TGTGCCAGCTCACAGCGGGGTAGTAAAGAGACCCAGTACTTC
few - TRBJ2-5 TRBV12-3/TRBV12-4 CASRPTGIQETQYF TGTGCCAGCAGGCCTACCGGGATCCAAGAGACCCAGTACTTC
many TRBD2 TRBJ2-5 TRBV7-2 CASRLTSQFETQYF TGTGCCAGCAGATTGACTAGCCAGTTCGAGACCCAGTACTTC
few - TRBJ2-5 TRBV7-2 CASALRAGGGGGETQYF TGTGCCAGCGCACTTAGGGCTGGGGGCGGGGGCGGAGAGACCCAGTACTTC
few TRBD2 TRBJ2-3 TRBV29-1 CSVTRLAADTQYF TGCAGCGTCACGAGACTAGCCGCAGATACGCAGTATTTT
few - TRBJ2-2 TRBV7-2 CASRGVAVNTGELFF TGTGCCAGCCGAGGGGTAGCGGTGAACACCGGGGAGCTGTTTTTT
- TRBD1 TRBJ2-3 TRBV6-1 CASSPGGGRRTDTQYF TGTGCCAGCAGTCCAGGGGGCGGCAGACGCACAGATACGCAGTATTTT
- TRBD1 TRBJ2-7 TRBV28 CASRQGQGGEQYF TGTGCCAGCCGACAGGGACAGGGGGGCGAGCAGTACTTC
many - TRBJ2-3 TRBV2 CASRLDPRTDTQYF TGTGCCAGCCGCCTTGACCCACGTACAGATACGCAGTATTTT
many - TRBJ2-2 TRBV18 CASSPQRNTGELFF TGTGCCAGCTCACCACAACGAAACACCGGGGAGCTGTTTTTT
many - TRBJ2-5 TRBV15 CATSMGLKQETQYF TGTGCCACCAGCATGGGACTCAAACAAGAGACCCAGTACTTC
- - TRBJ2-5 TRBV7-2 CASSNRGGRGETQYF TGTGCCAGCAGCAACCGCGGGGGCCGGGGCGAGACCCAGTACTTC